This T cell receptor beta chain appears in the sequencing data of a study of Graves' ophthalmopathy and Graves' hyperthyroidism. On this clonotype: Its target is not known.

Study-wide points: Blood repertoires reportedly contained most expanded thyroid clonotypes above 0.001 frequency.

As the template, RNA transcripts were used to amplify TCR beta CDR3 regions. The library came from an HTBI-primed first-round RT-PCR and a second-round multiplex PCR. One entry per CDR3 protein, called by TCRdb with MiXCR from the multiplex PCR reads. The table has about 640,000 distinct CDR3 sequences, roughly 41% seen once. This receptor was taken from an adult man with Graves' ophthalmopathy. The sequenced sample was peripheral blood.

CDR3: CASRGTEMYGYTF. The CDR3 nucleotides are TGTGCCAGCAGGGGTACAGAGATGTATGGCTACACCTTC. The V and J genes are TRBV2 and TRBJ1-2; D is undetermined. The CDR3 has 13 amino acids. V lost 6 bases and J 5 bases, leaving 13 bases between the germline ends. CDR1 is SNHLY, CDR2 FYNNEI, per germline.